The entry that follows covers one T cell receptor beta chain sequence. The data were taken from a study of blood T cell repertoires in COVID-19. Study at large: COVID-19 samples, acute and convalescent, were from the United States, Italy and Spain. T cells, B-cell-depleted T cells, or PBMCs supplied cDNA or gDNA.

In the study's own analysis: Quantification of nucleated cells was approximated via reference gene primer amplification. The data were produced by immunoSEQ multiplex PCR, yet TCRdb's version contains in-frame clones alone and is incomplete. Clone size and V and J calls were adopted from that table, with D and trimming inferred from the DNA. The sample has 250,000 or so clones, about 80% seen once. The sequence derives from a woman older than 75 with acute or convalescent COVID-19. The source material was peripheral blood.

CDR3 amino acids: CSVGQGIGATNEKLFF. The CDR3, as DNA: TGCAGCGTAGGACAGGGTATTGGGGCAACTAATGAAAAACTGTTTTTT. This chain joins TRBV29-1 and TRBJ1-4; TRBD1 aligns across 8 bases. This CDR3 is built from 16 residues. Trimming at V came to 6 bases and at J to 0 bases, leaving 9 bases not matched to a gene. Germline V gives CDR1 SQVTM, CDR2 ANQGSEA.